The sequence of this T cell receptor (beta chain) was determined in a study of OX40 agonist ivuxolimab in advanced cancers. Across the study: A partial response was reached by three patients: one with hepatocellular carcinoma and two with cutaneous melanoma.

Points from the study as a whole: The average count of expanded clones was higher among CD8+ T cells than among CD4+.

The V and J ends lost 2 bases and 6 bases, in that order; junction bases with no gene match: 2. CDR3 length: 14 amino acids. Germline V gene sequence: CDR1 SGHDT, CDR2 YYEEEE. Only in-frame clones appear in the TCRdb table, and some are missing; sequencing was by immunoSEQ multiplex PCR. Of 47,000 or so clones detected, 85% to 90% appear once; the ten largest clones hold about 11%. With respect to this clone: The target antigen is unknown.

The sample here was CD4+ or CD8+ T cells sorted from blood, taken in a trial of the OX40 agonist ivuxolimab. The rearrangement joins TRBV5-6 to TRBJ2-1; 10 positions agree with TRBD2. The origin of this receptor is an adult with an advanced solid tumor such as melanoma, head and neck, liver or kidney cancer. CDR3 in amino acids: CASSLAGGANEQFF. DNA for the CDR3: TGTGCCAGCAGCTTAGCGGGAGGGGCCAATGAGCAGTTCTTC. Complete variable domain (other parts from reference TRBV5-6 and TRBJ2-1): DAGVTQSPTHLIKTRGQQVTLRCSPKSGHDTVSWYQQALGQGPQFIFQYYEEEERQRGNFPDRFSGHQFPNYSSELNVNALLLGDSALYLCASSLAGGANEQFFGPGTRLTVL.